Listed here are 31 T cell receptor beta chains from one sample, sequenced in a study of CD8 T cells in ankylosing spondylitis. Using its own MiXCR run on the 5' RACE reads, TCRdb lists one record per CDR3 protein. The sample yields roughly 97,000 distinct CDR3 sequences, over 6.5% seen once. The source material was blood, either unsorted or a sorted T cell fraction (not recorded which). All receptors derive from a male donor with ankylosing spondylitis or in good health (not recorded which).

This clonotype was seen just once. V usage is TRBV11-3 and J usage is TRBJ2-2; D unclear. The CDR3 contains 14 residues. Trimming took 4 bases from V and 5 from J, leaving 11 bases between them. The germline V gene has CDR1 SGHNT and CDR2 YENEEA. The CDR3 sequence: CASSSEIWTGELFF. CDR3 bases: TGTGCCAGCAGCTCGGAGATTTGGACCGGGGAGCTGTTTTTT.

This clonotype was seen repeatedly, ten times or more. V usage is TRBV4-2 and J usage is TRBJ1-1; no clear D. V was cut by 3 bases and J by 2 bases, with 4 bases left in between. The CDR3 covers 12 residues. Germline lookup yields CDR1 LGHNA and CDR2 YNFKEQ. CDR3 protein: CASSQGNTEAFF. CDR3 nucleotide sequence: TGTGCCAGCAGCCAGGGCAACACTGAAGCTTTCTTT.

This clonotype was picked up a small number of times. The chain joins TRBV14 to TRBJ1-1; D unresolved. The germline CDR1 and CDR2 sequences are SGHDN and FVKESK. The CDR3 consists of 13 residues. The V end was cut by 4 bases, the J end by 0 bases, with 6 bases between. CDR3 residues: CASSPRLNTEAFF. The CDR3 nucleotides read TGTGCCAGCAGCCCCCGACTGAACACTGAAGCTTTCTTT.

This clonotype was detected many times. The chain joins TRBV11-2 to TRBJ2-7; 8 bases match TRBD2. Germline lookup yields CDR1 SGHAT and CDR2 FQNNGV. The ends lost 5 bases at V and 5 bases at J; junction bases unmatched: 20. CDR3 length: 18 amino acids. CDR3 nucleotide sequence: TGTGCCAGCAGCCTCTACCCCCGGGAGGGGGGGAACCTCGACGAGCAGTACTTC. Translation: CASSLYPREGGNLDEQYF.

This clonotype was seen ten or more times. The chain combines TRBV28 with TRBJ2-2; TRBD1 matches 11 bases. Trimming took 3 bases from V and 9 from J; bases not matched to a gene: 9. Germline V gene lookup returns CDR1 MDHEN and CDR2 SYDVKM. This CDR3 region has 16 residues. CDR3 in DNA: TGTGCCAGCAGTTTGACCGGGACAGGGGGTTGGTGGGAGCTGTTTTTT. Translation: CASSLTGTGGWWELFF. The variable domain in full, completed from reference TRBV28 and TRBJ2-2, reads DVKVTQSSRYLVKRTGEKVFLECVQDMDHENMFWYRQDPGLGLRLIYFSYDVKMKEKGDIPEGYSVSREKKERFSLILESASTNQTSMYLCASSLTGTGGWWELFFGEGSRLTVL.

This clonotype was seen just once. The CDR3 coding sequence is TGCGCCAGCAGCCCCGCAGGTTGGCGGGAGTACGGCAATGAGCAGTTCTTC. Amino acids: CASSPAGWREYGNEQFF. The chain links TRBV4-3 to TRBJ2-1; 7 nucleotides align to TRBD2. CDR3 length: 17 amino acids. V gave up 4 bases and J gave up 6 bases; unmatched junction bases: 15. Germline loops: CDR1 LGHNA, CDR2 YSLEER.

This clonotype was observed at least ten times. The J gene is TRBJ2-3, the V gene TRBV27; 7 nucleotides match TRBD2. CDR1 and CDR2 from the germline V gene are MNHEY and SMNVEV (reference sequence). Losses at the gene ends were 4 bases for V and 4 bases for J; bases not matched to a gene: 11. This CDR3 region has 16 residues. CDR3 DNA sequence: TGTGCCAGCAGTTACCTGAGCGGGGTTGGGGCAGATACGCAGTATTTT. This encodes CASSYLSGVGADTQYF.

Many counts were recorded for this clonotype. The J gene is TRBJ2-3, the V gene TRBV5-1; D is unclear. Between the trimmed V and J ends, which lost 4 bases and 3 bases, there was a span of 12 bases. Germline assignment: CDR1 SGHRS and CDR2 YFSETQ. The length of the CDR3 is 14 residues. As DNA, the CDR3 is TGCGCCAGCAGCGCCCAGACTGAAACAGATACGCAGTATTTT. Encoded protein: CASSAQTETDTQYF.

There are many counts of this clonotype. CDR3 in amino acids: CASSSTGAALNTEAFF. DNA for the CDR3: TGTGCCAGCAGCTCCACAGGGGCGGCCTTGAACACTGAAGCTTTCTTT. The chain recombines TRBV5-4 with TRBJ1-1; 7 positions agree with TRBD1. Germline V gives CDR1 SGHNT, CDR2 YYREEE (reference sequence). Trimming at V came to 3 bases and at J to 0 bases, leaving 8 bases not matched to a gene. This CDR3 comprises 16 residues.

This clonotype was picked up many times. V usage is TRBV29-1 and J usage is TRBJ1-4; D uncertain. Per germline, CDR1 SQVTM and CDR2 ANQGSEA. Between the trimmed V and J ends, which lost 4 bases and 7 bases, there was a span of 10 bases. CDR3 length: 12 amino acids. CDR3 sequence: CSVGGRSEKLFF. For the CDR3, the DNA is TGCAGCGTTGGAGGGCGGTCTGAAAAACTGTTTTTT.

This clonotype was counted many times. The rearrangement uses TRBV15 and TRBJ1-1, with D tentatively TRBD1 (6 bases). V shed 4 bases and J shed 11 bases, with 17 bases lying between them. Germline V gives CDR1 LNHNV, CDR2 YYDKDF (reference sequence). The CDR3 contains 13 residues. Written as DNA, the CDR3 is TGTGCCACCAGCACCGAACAGGGTGGTATCGCTTTCTTT. Translating gives CATSTEQGGIAFF.

This clonotype was observed at least ten times. This chain links TRBV10-3 with TRBJ2-5, with 10 bases lining up with TRBD2. Germline V gene data show CDR1 as ENHRY and CDR2 as SYGVKD. V was pared by 4 bases and J by 3 bases, with 11 bases of the junction left unmatched. This CDR3 has 17 amino acids. CDR3 sequence: CAISGSSGRAVEETQYF. The CDR3 DNA sequence: TGTGCCATCAGTGGTTCGAGCGGGAGGGCCGTTGAAGAGACCCAGTACTTC.

A word on this clonotype: This may come from a read error, since a much larger clone is one base off. The chain carries TRBV7-2 and TRBJ1-2; 8 nucleotides align to TRBD1. This CDR3 has 14 amino acids. CDR1 and CDR2 (germline): SGHTA, FQGNSA. In DNA form, the CDR3 reads TGTGCCAGCAGCCCCAGACAGGGGTACTATGACTACACCTTC. Protein: CASSPRQGYYDYTF. Using reference TRBV7-2 and TRBJ1-2 for the parts outside the CDR3, the full variable domain is GAGVSQSPSNKVTEKGKDVELRCDPISGHTALYWYRQSLGQGLEFLIYFQGNSAPDKSGLPSDRFSAERTGGSVSTLTIQRTQQEDSAVYLCASSPRQGYYDYTFGSGTRLTVV.

This clonotype was seen ten or more times. V gene TRBV29-1 combines with J gene TRBJ2-1; D gene ambiguous. Germline CDR1 SQVTM, CDR2 ANQGSEA. V lost 1 base to trimming and J lost 7 bases, with 2 bases between them. The CDR3 is 10 amino acids. As DNA, the CDR3 is TGCAGCGTTGAAGCGAATGAGCAGTTCTTC. Its protein is CSVEANEQFF.

This clonotype was recorded at least ten times. V gene TRBV4-2 combines with J gene TRBJ2-1; D perhaps matches TRBD2 (5 bases). Per the germline V gene, CDR1 is LGHNA and CDR2 is YNFKEQ. V lost 1 base and J lost 7, with 20 bases in between. The length of the CDR3 is 17 residues. The CDR3 loop reads CASSQALTRIVENEQFF. The DNA for the CDR3 is TGTGCCAGCAGCCAAGCCCTCACTAGGATCGTAGAAAATGAGCAGTTCTTC.

This clonotype was seen ten or more times. This chain uses TRBV7-3 with TRBJ2-1; D remains ambiguous. The CDR3 is 13 amino acids. The V gene lost 0 bases and the J gene lost 3 bases, with 3 bases spanning the gap. Germline V gene data show CDR1 as SGHTA and CDR2 as FQGTGA. For the CDR3, the DNA is TGTGCCAGCAGCTTAACAGTCTACAATGAGCAGTTCTTC. This codes for CASSLTVYNEQFF.

In its sample, this clonotype was seen many times. The J gene is TRBJ2-5, the V gene TRBV29-1; D remains ambiguous. Trimming removed 1 base at V and 6 bases at J, with 15 bases between. The CDR3 runs to 14 residues. Germline CDR1 is SQVTM and CDR2 is ANQGSEA. The CDR3 sequence is CSVEVRTPMKTQYF. The CDR3 DNA sequence: TGCAGCGTTGAAGTTAGAACCCCTATGAAGACCCAGTACTTC.

This clonotype was counted at least ten times. V usage is TRBV7-9 and J usage is TRBJ1-1, with 9 positions matching TRBD1. Trimming removed 1 base from V and 7 bases from J; junction bases left unmatched: 19. Germline V CDR1 and CDR2: SEHNR, FQNEAQ (reference sequence). The CDR3 covers 19 residues. The CDR3 loop is CASSLGYRTGARPTIEAFF. The CDR3 nucleotides read TGTGCCAGCAGCTTAGGGTACAGGACAGGGGCCCGACCCACTATTGAAGCTTTCTTT.

At least ten counts were recorded for this clonotype. The J gene is TRBJ2-1, the V gene TRBV4-3, with D uncertain. CDR3 size: 17 residues. Germline CDR1 LGHNA, CDR2 YSLEER. The germline V and J ends were trimmed by 2 bases and 0 bases, with 14 bases remaining between them. The CDR3, as DNA: TGCGCCAGCAGCCAATTATTTAGAGTCAGCTCCTACAATGAGCAGTTCTTC. Amino acids: CASSQLFRVSSYNEQFF.

There are many counts of this clonotype. CDR3 in amino acids: CASSSGLADNEQFF. The CDR3 coding sequence is TGTGCCAGCAGTTCCGGACTAGCGGACAATGAGCAGTTCTTC. The rearrangement joins TRBV6-2 or TRBV6-3 to TRBJ2-1; 10 positions match TRBD2. The CDR3 runs to 14 residues. Germline V lookup: CDR1 MNHEY, CDR2 SVGEGT. V lost 4 bases, J lost 5 bases, and 2 bases stayed unmatched.

About this clonotype itself: The CDR3 end shows no conserved phenylalanine or tryptophan, and so a read error is likely. The rearrangement links TRBV20-1 to TRBJ1-1; D gene uncertain. Per germline, CDR1 DFQATT and CDR2 SNEGSKA (reference sequence). This CDR3 has 14 residues. V dropped 5 bases and J dropped 8 bases, with 21 bases sitting between them. This chain's CDR3 is CSAETLFKGAEAFL. DNA of the CDR3: TGCAGTGCTGAAACGCTCTTCAAGGGAGCAGAAGCTTTCCTT.

Ten or more counts support this clonotype. The CDR3 sequence is CASSLSARGLDEQYF. The CDR3 region has the DNA TGTGCCAGCAGTTTATCTGCCAGGGGGCTGGACGAGCAGTACTTC. The chain joins TRBV27 to TRBJ2-7, with TRBD1 matching 8 bases. Germline CDR1 reads MNHEY; CDR2 reads SMNVEV (reference sequence). The V segment lost 0 bases and the J segment 5 bases; nucleotides outside the gene matches: 6. This CDR3 is 15 amino acids long.

At least ten counts were recorded for this clonotype. The rearrangement uses TRBV29-1 and TRBJ2-1, with 7 bases identical to TRBD1. Germline V gene lookup returns CDR1 SQVTM and CDR2 ANQGSEA. The V gene end was trimmed by 4 bases and the J gene end by 0 bases; junction bases not matched to a gene: 6. The CDR3 extends over 15 amino acids. The CDR3 sequence is CSVVLQGSSYNEQFF. The CDR3 DNA sequence: TGCAGCGTTGTTTTACAGGGGAGCTCCTACAATGAGCAGTTCTTC.

This clonotype was counted many times. The chain uses TRBV7-2 and TRBJ1-5; D unclear. CDR1 is SGHTA and CDR2 is FQGNSA in the germline V gene. V dropped 2 bases and J dropped 4 bases, with 9 bases sitting between them. This CDR3 is built from 14 residues. CDR3 sequence reads: CASSLHSANQPQHF. The CDR3 nucleotides are TGTGCCAGCAGCTTACACAGTGCAAATCAGCCCCAGCATTTT.

This clonotype was counted only a few times. The DNA of the CDR3 is TGTGCCTGGAGTGGGGGGGTGCGGACTGAAGCTTTCTTT. Its protein is CAWSGGVRTEAFF. The chain carries TRBV30 and TRBJ1-1; tentative D call: TRBD1 (5 bases). Trimming pared 1 base from V and 5 bases from J, leaving 11 bases between. Germline CDR1 is GTSNPN and CDR2 is SVGIG (reference sequence). This CDR3 has 13 residues.

This clonotype was picked up many times. The chain couples TRBV6-8 to TRBJ2-4; D unclear. Germline CDR1 and CDR2: MNHGY and SAAAGT. V gave up 6 bases and J gave up 2 bases, with 11 bases separating them. This CDR3 spans 14 amino acids. CDR3 region: CASSKAVTKNIQYF. CDR3 nucleotide sequence: TGTGCCAGCAGCAAGGCCGTAACCAAAAACATTCAGTACTTC.

This clonotype was seen many times. V and J are TRBV7-9 and TRBJ1-1, with a weak D call TRBD1 (5 bases). This CDR3 is 16 amino acids long. V lost 5 bases and J lost 1, with 17 bases in between. Germline V gene data show CDR1 as SEHNR and CDR2 as FQNEAQ (reference sequence). The CDR3 spells CASSLRDPEWNTEAFF. CDR3 in DNA: TGTGCCAGCAGCCTACGGGACCCAGAGTGGAACACTGAAGCTTTCTTT.

This clonotype came up many times. The rearrangement uses TRBV13 and TRBJ2-7, with unresolved D. Trimming removed 0 bases from V and 1 base from J, with 10 bases in between. The CDR3 loop spans 15 amino acids. Germline V gene lookup returns CDR1 PRHDT and CDR2 FYEKMQ (reference sequence). The CDR3 coding sequence is TGTGCCAGCAGCTTAGGATCCCTGGCATCCTACGAGCAGTACTTC. It yields the protein CASSLGSLASYEQYF.

In its sample, this clonotype was seen many times. V is TRBV12-3 or TRBV12-4 and J is TRBJ2-7; 13 nucleotides line up with TRBD2. J lost 6 bases, V lost 5 bases, and 10 bases had no gene match. The CDR3 runs 16 residues. CDR3 sequence reads: CASSRGPGLAGSEQYF. The CDR3 DNA is TGTGCCAGCAGTCGGGGCCCGGGACTAGCGGGAAGCGAGCAGTACTTC.

This clonotype was detected ten times or more. The chain has TRBV29-1 and TRBJ2-1; 14 bases are a match to TRBD2. The CDR3 is 13 residues long. Trimming at V came to 7 bases and at J to 6 bases, leaving 2 bases not matched to a gene. Germline assignment: CDR1 SQVTM and CDR2 ANQGSEA. The CDR3 DNA is TGCAGCGCAGGACTAGCGGGGGGCAATGAGCAGTTCTTC. Residues: CSAGLAGGNEQFF.

This clonotype occurred many times. V gene TRBV7-6 combines with J gene TRBJ2-7; D is unclear. V lost 1 base to trimming and J lost 2 bases, with 12 bases between them. CDR1 is SGHVS, CDR2 FNYEAQ, per germline. The CDR3 runs 15 residues. The CDR3 DNA is TGTGCCAGCAGCTTAGTGGCTGGGCCCACCTACGAGCAGTACTTC. Translation gives CASSLVAGPTYEQYF.